This TCR beta chain was sequenced in a study of OX40 agonist ivuxolimab in advanced cancers. Turning to the study itself: Approximately 40% of patients had received prior checkpoint inhibitor therapy.

V was clipped by 1 base and J by 7 bases, with 11 bases between them. This CDR3 has 13 residues. From germline, CDR1 is SGHVS and CDR2 FNYEAQ. Libraries were prepared by immunoSEQ multiplex PCR; TCRdb keeps only in-frame clonotypes and omits some of them. This table has fewer than 70,000 clones, approximately 90% appearing once. The TCR was taken from an adult with an advanced solid tumor such as melanoma, head and neck, liver or kidney cancer. The input for sequencing was CD4+ or CD8+ T cells sorted from blood, taken in a trial of the OX40 agonist ivuxolimab. The chain links TRBV7-6 to TRBJ2-7; D is possibly TRBD1 or TRBD2 (6 bases each). CDR3: CASSLGGAVEQYV. Written as DNA, the CDR3 is TGTGCCAGCAGCTTAGGGGGGGCAGTGGAGCAGTACGTC.